The next 9 T cell receptor beta chains were all read from a single sample in a study of cytomegalovirus exposure and HLA in healthy donors. The PCR used 60 Vbeta and 13 Jbeta primers. TCRdb keeps only in-frame clones here, not all; method: immunoSEQ multiplex PCR. Of 100,000 to 150,000 clones listed, more than 15% were seen once; the top ten hold approximately 2.9%. Sequencing was carried out using PBMCs. The source is a female donor in good health and CMV-seropositive.

The genes are TRBV4-1 and TRBJ2-3; TRBD2 matches 13 bases. Germline CDR1 MGHRA, CDR2 YSYEKL. Losses at the gene ends were 3 bases for V and 2 bases for J; bases not matched to a gene: 8. The CDR3 extends over 18 amino acids. The CDR3 bases are TGCGCCAGCAGCCACCGTCGGACTAGCGGGAGTGTCACAGATACGCAGTATTTT. It yields the protein CASSHRRTSGSVTDTQYF.

This clone was observed a handful of times. V is TRBV19 and J is TRBJ1-3; D is uncertain. Deletions cut 6 bases from V and 3 bases from J, with 9 bases between. Germline lookup yields CDR1 LNHDA and CDR2 SQIVND (reference sequence). This CDR3 has 13 amino acids. In DNA form, the CDR3 reads TGTGCCAGTAGCGGAGTTAATGGAAACACCATATATTTT. It encodes CASSGVNGNTIYF.

The rearrangement uses TRBV4-3 and TRBJ2-1; TRBD2 matches at 12 bases. V was pared by 4 bases and J by 4 bases, with 8 bases of the junction left unmatched. Germline V gene sequence: CDR1 LGHNA, CDR2 YSLEER. CDR3 length: 17 amino acids. CDR3 nucleotides: TGCGCCAGCAGCCGGAGGACTAGCGGGGACCTATACAATGAGCAGTTCTTC. Residues: CASSRRTSGDLYNEQFF.

As for this clone: The sample holds other DNA sequences that translate to the same CDR3. The gene calls are TRBV27 and TRBJ1-1, with D possibly matching TRBD1 (5 bases). V lost 3 bases and J lost 5, with 10 bases in between. Germline values: CDR1 MNHEY, CDR2 SMNVEV (reference sequence). The CDR3 is 13 residues long. The CDR3 region is CASSLRRDTEAFF. The CDR3 nucleotides are TGTGCCAGCAGTTTGCGCAGGGATACTGAAGCTTTCTTT.

This clone was picked up a small number of times. The gene calls are TRBV4-2 and TRBJ2-3, with 9 bases that match TRBD2. This CDR3 region has 16 residues. Per germline, CDR1 LGHNA and CDR2 YNFKEQ. The V segment lost 3 bases and the J segment 4 bases; nucleotides outside the gene matches: 8. DNA for the CDR3: TGTGCCAGCAGCCAGCCGCGCGGGGGGGCTTCAGATACGCAGTATTTT. This encodes CASSQPRGGASDTQYF.

V gene TRBV25-1 combines with J gene TRBJ2-1, with a tentative D call TRBD1 (6 bases). This CDR3 has 15 amino acids. Germline CDR1 MGHDK, CDR2 SYGVNS. The V and J ends lost 4 bases and 2 bases respectively, with 12 bases between them. As DNA, the CDR3 is TGTGCCAGCAGTGGGCGACAGGCGACCTACAATGAGCAGTTCTTC. It codes for CASSGRQATYNEQFF.

The J gene is TRBJ1-1, the V gene TRBV5-1; D is unresolved. The V end lost 0 bases, the J end lost 1 base, and 10 bases lay between the germline ends. CDR1 and CDR2 (germline): SGHRS, YFSETQ. The CDR3 is made up of 15 amino acids. The chain's CDR3 is CASSLVGRQNTEAFF. The CDR3 DNA sequence: TGCGCCAGCAGCTTGGTTGGCAGACAGAACACTGAAGCTTTCTTT.

The genes are TRBV19 and TRBJ1-2; no reliable D call. Germline CDR1 is LNHDA and CDR2 is SQIVND (reference sequence). The germline V and J ends were trimmed by 0 bases and 3 bases, with 8 bases remaining between them. CDR3 length equals 14 residues. The CDR3 region has the DNA TGTGCCAGTAGTATAGACAGATTTTACTATGGCTACACCTTC. The encoded protein is CASSIDRFYYGYTF.

The chain couples TRBV5-1 to TRBJ2-1, with D possibly TRBD1 on 6 matching bases. From germline, CDR1 is SGHRS and CDR2 YFSETQ. V gave up 6 bases and J gave up 3 bases, with 10 bases separating them. This CDR3 comprises 13 residues. CDR3 DNA: TGCGCCAGCACCCTGGACAGCTACAATGAGCAGTTCTTC. It yields the protein CASTLDSYNEQFF.